This TCR beta chain originates from a study of cytomegalovirus exposure and HLA in healthy donors. The CDR3 consists of 14 residues. CDR1 and CDR2 from the germline V gene are MDHEN and SYDVKM. V dropped 3 bases and J dropped 2 bases, with 11 bases sitting between them. The PCR employed 60 Vbeta primers together with 13 Jbeta primers. Method: immunoSEQ multiplex PCR; TCRdb's copy keeps in-frame clones and lacks some. The sample comprises roughly 120,000 clones, roughly 69% of which are singletons, and 8.2% rests with the top ten. Of note for this clone: Its antigen remains unidentified.

Study-level findings and limits: Later work found most CMV-associated TCR beta chains apparently HLA-restricted.

The sequenced material came from PBMCs. V gene TRBV28 combines with J gene TRBJ2-7; D is perhaps TRBD2 (5 bases). The sequence was obtained from a woman aged 40 to 49 in good health and CMV-seropositive. The CDR3 loop reads CASSFGAVAYEQYF. The CDR3 bases are TGTGCCAGCAGTTTTGGAGCGGTAGCCTACGAGCAGTACTTC. The full variable domain, completed using reference TRBV28 and TRBJ2-7, is DVKVTQSSRYLVKRTGEKVFLECVQDMDHENMFWYRQDPGLGLRLIYFSYDVKMKEKGDIPEGYSVSREKKERFSLILESASTNQTSMYLCASSFGAVAYEQYFGPGTRLTVT.